These T cell receptor beta chains were read from a single sample in a study of a mutant IDH1 vaccine in newly diagnosed glioma. Sequenced by immunoSEQ multiplex PCR; TCRdb stores in-frame clones only, minus some. The table shows tens of thousands of clones, with around 79% occurring only once. This sample comprised PBMCs, obtained from a glioma patient treated with radiotherapy, temozolomide or both. These receptors originate from a middle-aged man with glioma. Some clones in this sample may be carry-over from other donors' samples. The CDR3 runs from the conserved cysteine through the conserved F or W. Each record gives: clone size, J gene, D gene, V gene, CDR3 protein, CDR3 DNA. D genes are given only for firm matches. Rows give clone size only sometimes, using once, few, many, or a class for an expanded clone.

NA TRBJ1-1 NA TRBV18 CASSPQRGLDTEAFF TGTGCCAGCTCACCACAGCGGGGGTTGGACACTGAAGCTTTCTTT
NA TRBJ1-1 NA TRBV5-8 CASKEGRTEAFF TGTGCCAGCAAAGAGGGGAGGACTGAAGCTTTCTTT
once TRBJ1-3 NA TRBV4-2 CASSQEVSLGNTIYF TGTGCCAGCAGCCAAGAGGTCAGTTTAGGAAACACCATATATTTT
NA TRBJ1-4 NA TRBV7-9 CASSLARDALTLFF TGTGCCAGCAGCTTAGCCCGGGACGCCCTAACACTGTTTTTT
NA TRBJ2-3 NA TRBV19 CASRQVSTDTQYF TGTGCCAGTAGACAGGTTAGCACAGATACGCAGTATTTT
many TRBJ1-2 TRBD1 TRBV5-6 CASSAGQYGYTF TGTGCCAGCAGCGCGGGACAGTATGGCTACACCTTC
NA TRBJ1-1 NA TRBV19 CASSPTGQLNTEAFF TGTGCCAGTAGTCCGACAGGACAGTTGAACACTGAAGCTTTCTTT
NA TRBJ1-5 NA TRBV4-1 CASSYLPDSAPQHF TGCGCCAGCAGCTACCTCCCGGACTCGGCGCCCCAGCATTTT
NA TRBJ2-5 TRBD2 TRBV5-4 CASSLVGAGGLETQYF TGTGCCAGCAGCTTGGTAGGGGCGGGGGGGCTGGAGACCCAGTACTTC
NA TRBJ2-7 TRBD1 TRBV5-1 CASRTGSNEQYF TGCGCCAGCAGGACAGGGTCCAACGAGCAGTACTTC
NA TRBJ1-4 NA TRBV19 CASSIGQSLEKLFF TGTGCCAGTAGTATCGGACAGAGCCTTGAAAAACTGTTTTTT
NA TRBJ1-6 TRBD1 TRBV6-6 CATLDEGAPYNSPLHF TGTGCCACCTTGGATGAGGGGGCTCCCTATAATTCACCCCTCCACTTT
NA TRBJ1-3 NA TRBV13 CASSVTGKAAGNTIYF TGTGCCAGCAGCGTTACAGGGAAGGCGGCGGGAAACACCATATATTTT
once TRBJ1-2 NA TRBV6-5 CASRLNRHINYGYTF TGTGCCAGCAGATTAAACAGACACATTAACTATGGCTACACCTTC
NA TRBJ2-5 TRBD2 TRBV2 CASSGEARGVTQYF TGTGCCAGCAGTGGAGAGGCCCGGGGGGTCACCCAGTACTTC
NA TRBJ1-5 NA TRBV7-2 CASSLFREDQPQHF TGTGCCAGCAGCTTGTTCAGGGAGGATCAGCCCCAGCATTTT
NA TRBJ2-7 NA TRBV7-9 CASSLDPYEQYF TGTGCCAGCAGCCTCGACCCGTACGAGCAGTACTTC
NA TRBJ2-7 NA TRBV7-9 CASRGQGGFDEQYF TGTGCCAGCAGAGGGCAGGGGGGGTTCGACGAGCAGTACTTC
NA TRBJ1-5 NA TRBV2 CASALGDTNQPQHF TGTGCCAGCGCGTTAGGGGACACCAATCAGCCCCAGCATTTT
NA TRBJ2-2 NA TRBV5-1 CASSLGGNANTGELFF TGCGCCAGCAGCTTGGGTGGCAACGCGAACACCGGGGAGCTGTTTTTT
NA TRBJ1-1 TRBD1 TRBV5-1 CASSQRQGGNTEAFF TGCGCCAGCAGCCAAAGACAGGGGGGGAACACTGAAGCTTTCTTT
once TRBJ2-7 NA TRBV5-5 CASSLASVGFNSYEQYF TGTGCCAGCAGCTTGGCCTCGGTAGGCTTTAATTCCTACGAGCAGTACTTC
NA TRBJ2-3 TRBD2 TRBV6-1 CASSSGDTDTQYF TGTGCCAGCAGTAGCGGGGACACAGATACGCAGTATTTT
NA TRBJ1-2 NA TRBV13 CASSTSGEGFGYTF TGTGCCAGCAGCACCTCAGGGGAAGGTTTTGGCTACACCTTC
NA TRBJ1-1 NA TRBV6-1 CASSEGTTGTEAFF TGTGCCAGCAGTGAAGGGACTACGGGGACTGAAGCTTTCTTT
NA TRBJ1-3 NA TRBV27 CASGPLGARGNTIYF TGTGCCAGCGGGCCTCTGGGGGCGCGAGGAAACACCATATATTTT
NA TRBJ1-1 NA TRBV30 CAWTPRVRKEAFF TGTGCCTGGACCCCCCGGGTCCGGAAGGAAGCTTTCTTT
many TRBJ2-7 NA TRBV7-8 CASSPLPGAYEQYF TGTGCCAGCAGCCCCCTACCGGGAGCCTACGAGCAGTACTTC
NA TRBJ2-5 NA TRBV7-2 CASSLAVRQETQYF TGTGCCAGCAGCTTAGCTGTCCGGCAAGAGACCCAGTACTTC
NA TRBJ2-5 TRBD1 TRBV7-9 CASSPRTGPETSLLVTQYF TGTGCCAGCAGCCCAAGGACAGGGCCTGAGACTAGTTTATTGGTGACCCAGTACTTC
NA TRBJ1-1 NA TRBV13 CASSLEQLNTEAFF TGTGCCAGCAGCTTAGAACAGCTGAACACTGAAGCTTTCTTT
NA TRBJ2-7 NA TRBV10-3 CAISGEGYEQYF TGTGCCATCAGTGGTGAAGGATACGAGCAGTACTTC
few TRBJ1-1 NA TRBV7-8 CASSFPPGGSVTEAFF TGTGCCAGCAGCTTTCCGCCCGGGGGCTCTGTGACTGAAGCTTTCTTT
NA TRBJ1-1 NA TRBV2 CASSGQGNTEAFF TGTGCCAGCAGTGGCCAGGGGAACACTGAAGCTTTCTTT
once TRBJ1-1 TRBD1 TRBV6-5 CASSYSTGDTEAFF TGTGCCAGCAGTTACTCTACAGGGGACACTGAAGCTTTCTTT
NA TRBJ2-3 NA TRBV6-5 CASSNWGHTDTQYF TGTGCCAGCAGTAACTGGGGACACACAGATACGCAGTATTTT
NA TRBJ1-4 NA TRBV4-2 CASSRETGPGEKLFF TGTGCCAGCAGCCGAGAGACAGGCCCGGGGGAAAAACTGTTTTTT
NA TRBJ2-3 NA TRBV5-4 CASSLITTTDTQYF TGTGCCAGCAGCTTGATAACTACCACAGATACGCAGTATTTT
NA TRBJ1-1 TRBD1 TRBV5-1 CASSWGQLNTEAFF TGCGCCAGCAGCTGGGGACAGTTGAACACTGAAGCTTTCTTT
NA TRBJ1-2 NA TRBV5-1 CASSPGFPGAGYTF TGCGCCAGCAGCCCAGGGTTCCCTGGGGCGGGCTACACCTTC
few TRBJ2-1 TRBD2 TRBV5-6 CASSLEVLAGYNEQFF TGTGCCAGCAGCTTGGAGGTTCTAGCGGGGTACAATGAGCAGTTCTTC
once TRBJ1-4 NA TRBV5-1 CASSWGPERNEKLFF TGCGCCAGCAGCTGGGGCCCAGAAAGAAATGAAAAACTGTTTTTT
NA TRBJ2-7 NA TRBV18 CASSPPGEYEQYF TGTGCCAGCTCACCACCAGGGGAATACGAGCAGTACTTC
NA TRBJ2-2 NA TRBV13 CASSPQNTGELFF TGTGCCAGCAGCCCTCAGAACACCGGGGAGCTGTTTTTT